This entry lists 26 T cell receptor beta chains sequenced from one sample in a study of T cells in localized non-small cell lung cancer. Profiled with immunoSEQ multiplex PCR; TCRdb holds only in-frame clones, not every one. This table has nearly 3,500 clones, roughly a fifth appearing once. Sequenced here: lung tumor tissue, sampled before any cancer treatment. The source of these receptors is a woman aged 35 to 69 with stage III squamous cell lung carcinoma.

The sample holds a few counts of this clone. The V and J genes are TRBV11-3 and TRBJ1-2; 8 bases align to TRBD1. Germline CDR1 is SGHNT and CDR2 is YENEEA. The V segment lost 5 bases and the J segment 4 bases; nucleotides outside the gene matches: 6. CDR3 length: 14 amino acids. The CDR3: CASSPTGVGYGYTF. The CDR3 DNA is TGTGCCAGCAGCCCGACAGGGGTGGGCTATGGCTACACCTTC. The variable domain in full, with the rest retrieved from reference TRBV11-3 and TRBJ1-2, is EAGVVQSPRYKIIEKKQPVAFWCNPISGHNTLYWYLQNLGQGPELLIRYENEEAVDDSQLPKDRFSAERLKGVDSTLKIQPAELGDSAVYLCASSPTGVGYGYTFGSGTRLTVV.

A note on this clone: Mismatch with germline at one junction end may stem from a read error. The chain carries TRBV6-8 and TRBJ1-5; unclear D gene. This CDR3 has 13 amino acids. CDR1 and CDR2 (germline): MNHGY, SAAAGT. CDR3 sequence reads: CASSHSIGQPQHF. The DNA of the CDR3 is TGTGCCAGCAGTCACTCCATTGGTCAGCCCCAGCATTTT.

The chain employs TRBV6-7 and TRBJ1-1; D is unresolved. TRBV6-7 has ORF status, its function being uncertain. The CDR3 consists of 11 residues. Trimming left V 8 bases short and J 6 bases short, with 10 bases between. CDR3 sequence: CASDWGSEAFF. The DNA of the CDR3 is TGTGCCAGCGATTGGGGATCTGAAGCTTTCTTT.

There are a few counts of this clone. This rearrangement joins TRBV6-8 to TRBJ2-1; 8 nucleotides match TRBD2. V was clipped by 2 bases and J by 8 bases; unmatched bases: 8. The CDR3 runs to 15 residues. Germline loops: CDR1 MNHGY, CDR2 SAAAGT. CDR3 sequence: CASSYGGTRFDEQFF. The CDR3 nucleotides read TGTGCCAGCAGTTACGGGGGGACTAGGTTCGATGAGCAGTTCTTC.

This clone turned up a few times. The chain recombines TRBV11-3 with TRBJ2-3; D gene unclear. The CDR3 runs to 14 residues. V was cut by 5 bases and J by 0 bases, with 9 bases left in between. Per the germline V gene, CDR1 is SGHNT and CDR2 is YENEEA. The CDR3, as DNA: TGTGCCAGCAGCCCCCAAAGAAGCACAGATACGCAGTATTTT. This sequence encodes CASSPQRSTDTQYF. Full variable domain (rest looked up from reference TRBV11-3 and TRBJ2-3): EAGVVQSPRYKIIEKKQPVAFWCNPISGHNTLYWYLQNLGQGPELLIRYENEEAVDDSQLPKDRFSAERLKGVDSTLKIQPAELGDSAVYLCASSPQRSTDTQYFGPGTRLTVL.

The chain combines TRBV29-1 with TRBJ1-2; no reliable D call. Germline CDR1 reads SQVTM; CDR2 reads ANQGSEA. V was shortened by 0 bases and J by 2 bases, with 13 bases between the two germline ends. The CDR3 contains 15 residues. CDR3 DNA sequence: TGCAGCGTTGAAGATTTCTCGTCCATGAACTATGGCTACACCTTC. Translating gives CSVEDFSSMNYGYTF.

This clone is judged hyperexpanded. CDR3 nucleotide sequence: TGTGCCAGCAGTTACGTACCGGGACAGGGGGAGTACGAGCAGTACTTC. Its protein product is CASSYVPGQGEYEQYF. The V and J genes are TRBV6-8 and TRBJ2-7; 11 nucleotides line up with TRBD1. Losses at the gene ends were 2 bases for V and 4 bases for J; bases not matched to a gene: 7. CDR3 length: 16 residues. The germline gives CDR1 MNHGY, CDR2 SAAAGT.

This chain uses TRBV11-3 with TRBJ2-5; possibly TRBD1 for D (5 bases). V lost 0 bases and J lost 2, with 16 bases in between. This CDR3 region has 17 residues. Germline-derived CDR1 and CDR2 are SGHNT and YENEEA. In DNA form, the CDR3 reads TGTGCCAGCAGCTTAGACAGGGCCTTAAGGCCTCAAGAGACCCAGTACTTC. It yields the protein CASSLDRALRPQETQYF.

The table lists this clone with a few counts. The V call is TRBV6-8, the J call TRBJ2-2; 10 bases line up with TRBD1. J gave up 3 bases and V 10 bases, and 5 bases lay outside the gene matches. The germline V gene has CDR1 MNHGY and CDR2 SAAAGT. This CDR3 comprises 14 residues. CDR3 in amino acids: CATKGTGDTGELFF. The CDR3 coding sequence is TGTGCCACCAAAGGGACAGGGGACACCGGGGAGCTGTTTTTT.

In this sample, this clone is medium-sized. The chain combines TRBV11-3 with TRBJ2-7; D gene unclear. The ends were cut back, 5 bases at V and 2 bases at J, with 13 bases in the middle. The V gene's germline CDR1 is SGHNT and CDR2 YENEEA. The CDR3 is made up of 14 amino acids. The CDR3 DNA is TGTGCCAGCAGCCTCAGGAAATCGACCTACGAGCAGTACTTC. It yields the protein CASSLRKSTYEQYF.

This chain uses TRBV5-1 with TRBJ2-5, with 8 positions matching TRBD1. The CDR3 covers 17 residues. Germline CDR1 reads SGHRS; CDR2 reads YFSETQ. V gave up 0 bases and J gave up 1 base; unmatched junction bases: 8. The CDR3 loop reads CASSLAVTGDRQETQYF. CDR3 DNA: TGCGCCAGCAGCTTGGCCGTGACAGGGGACCGCCAAGAGACCCAGTACTTC.

Relative to its sample, this clone is medium-sized. The chain has TRBV11-3 and TRBJ1-1; a weak D match, TRBD1 (6 bases). The length of the CDR3 is 16 residues. Trimming stripped 3 bases from V and 0 bases from J, with 14 bases between. Germline V gene lookup returns CDR1 SGHNT and CDR2 YENEEA. The CDR3 sequence is CASSFGLDSMNTEAFF. CDR3 in DNA: TGTGCCAGCAGCTTCGGGTTGGACAGTATGAACACTGAAGCTTTCTTT.

V and J are TRBV19 and TRBJ2-2; D possibly uses TRBD1 or TRBD2 (5 bases each). Trimming stripped 4 bases from V and 7 bases from J, with 25 bases between. CDR3 length: 18 residues. Germline CDR1 reads LNHDA; CDR2 reads SQIVND (reference sequence). The CDR3 nucleotides are TGTGCCAGTAGTAACCAGGGTTGGAGTGGTCGGGGCGTCGGGGAGCTGTTTTTT. As protein: CASSNQGWSGRGVGELFF.

This sequence joins TRBV18 and TRBJ2-5, with no clear D. Trimming took 5 bases from V and 2 from J, leaving 9 bases between them. Germline values: CDR1 KGHSH, CDR2 LQKENI. The CDR3 has 13 amino acids. The chain's CDR3 is CASSFNRQETQYF. The CDR3 DNA reads as TGTGCCAGCTCATTTAATAGACAAGAGACCCAGTACTTC.

There are a few counts of this clone. This chain joins TRBV6-8 and TRBJ1-4, with D possibly being TRBD1 (5 bases). V shed 0 bases and J shed 0 bases, with 17 bases lying between them. The CDR3 loop spans 19 amino acids. The germline V gene has CDR1 MNHGY and CDR2 SAAAGT. CDR3 nucleotide sequence: TGTGCCAGCAGTTACTCGACAGCCTCGGGAGGGCCAACTAATGAAAAACTGTTTTTT. Translating gives CASSYSTASGGPTNEKLFF.

Within the sample, this clone is medium-sized. The chain is built from TRBV11-3 and TRBJ2-3, with unresolved D. The CDR3 has 15 residues. CDR1 and CDR2 from the germline V gene are SGHNT and YENEEA. V was cut by 5 bases and J by 2 bases, with 14 bases left in between. CDR3 loop: CASSPGPRPTDTQYF. As DNA, the CDR3 is TGTGCCAGCAGCCCCGGGCCAAGACCCACAGATACGCAGTATTTT. The whole variable domain, remainder taken from reference TRBV11-3 and TRBJ2-3, is EAGVVQSPRYKIIEKKQPVAFWCNPISGHNTLYWYLQNLGQGPELLIRYENEEAVDDSQLPKDRFSAERLKGVDSTLKIQPAELGDSAVYLCASSPGPRPTDTQYFGPGTRLTVL.

This clone was observed a handful of times. The chain carries TRBV30 and TRBJ2-7, with D possibly matching TRBD2 (5 bases). The CDR3 contains 13 residues. Trimming took 2 bases from V and 3 from J, leaving 11 bases between them. In germline, CDR1 is GTSNPN, CDR2 SVGIG (reference sequence). The CDR3 region is CAWSPLAGYEQYF. CDR3 bases: TGTGCCTGGAGTCCTCTGGCGGGCTACGAGCAGTACTTC.

This clone showed up just a few times. The gene calls are TRBV23-1 and TRBJ2-1, with TRBD1 matching over 7 bases. TRBV23-1 carries the ORF label, with uncertain function. The trim removed 6 bases at V and 6 bases at J, leaving 14 bases unmatched. The CDR3 has 16 amino acids. CDR3 nucleotides: TGCGCCAGCAGCCAAGCTGACAGGGTCACACGCAATGAGCAGTTCTTC. Its translation: CASSQADRVTRNEQFF.

This clone was recorded a few times. The rearrangement links TRBV6-8 to TRBJ2-7, with 8 bases identical to TRBD1. CDR3 length: 13 residues. Germline assignment: CDR1 MNHGY and CDR2 SAAAGT. V shed 5 bases and J 4 bases; nucleotides not matched to a gene: 4. In DNA, the CDR3 is TGTGCCAGCAGTCGGGACAGGACTTACGAGCAGTACTTC. It is translated as CASSRDRTYEQYF.

This clone was observed once. Other DNA sequences in the same sample also yield this CDR3. The rearrangement joins TRBV19 to TRBJ1-5; D remains ambiguous. V was pared by 5 bases and J by 4 bases, with 6 bases between. The CDR3 totals 12 residues. Germline V gene data show CDR1 as LNHDA and CDR2 as SQIVND (reference sequence). The CDR3 nucleotides are TGTGCCAGTAGTCTCAGAAATCAGCCCCAGCATTTT. As protein: CASSLRNQPQHF.

This clone was detected a few times. The chain uses TRBV15 and TRBJ2-5; TRBD2 aligns across 13 bases. The CDR3 consists of 16 residues. Germline V gives CDR1 LNHNV, CDR2 YYDKDF (reference sequence). V trimming: 2 bases; J trimming: 5 bases; junction bases outside the gene matches: 5. In nucleotides, the CDR3 is TGTGCCACCAGCAGAATGGGACTAGCGGGGAGGGAGACCCAGTACTTC. It is translated as CATSRMGLAGRETQYF.

The gene calls are TRBV28 and TRBJ2-2, with TRBD1 matching over 7 bases. This CDR3 comprises 16 residues. The V segment lost 7 bases and the J segment 2 bases; nucleotides outside the gene matches: 10. CDR1 is MDHEN and CDR2 is SYDVKM in the germline V gene. The CDR3 coding sequence is TGTGCCAGCAAACTCCTGGGACAGCTTAACACCGGGGAGCTGTTTTTT. Translating it yields CASKLLGQLNTGELFF. The full variable domain, with the rest looked up from reference TRBV28 and TRBJ2-2, is DVKVTQSSRYLVKRTGEKVFLECVQDMDHENMFWYRQDPGLGLRLIYFSYDVKMKEKGDIPEGYSVSREKKERFSLILESASTNQTSMYLCASKLLGQLNTGELFFGEGSRLTVL.

The genes are TRBV19 and TRBJ1-1, with D possibly matching TRBD1 (5 bases). Looked up from germline, CDR1 is LNHDA and CDR2 is SQIVND (reference sequence). The CDR3 has 14 residues. Trimming took off 1 base at V and 5 bases at J, with 11 bases between the two ends. CDR3 coding DNA: TGTGCCAGTAGTATAGCCCCGGGACGGACTGAAGCTTTCTTT. It yields the protein CASSIAPGRTEAFF. Using reference TRBV19 and TRBJ1-1 for the parts outside the CDR3, the full variable domain is DGGITQSPKYLFRKEGQNVTLSCEQNLNHDAMYWYRQDPGQGLRLIYYSQIVNDFQKGDIAEGYSVSREKKESFPLTVTSAQKNPTAFYLCASSIAPGRTEAFFGQGTRLTVV.

The V and J genes are TRBV6-8 and TRBJ1-2, with 8 bases lining up with TRBD1. This CDR3 is built from 13 residues. Germline V lookup: CDR1 MNHGY, CDR2 SAAAGT. Trimming at V came to 7 bases and at J to 2 bases, leaving 3 bases not matched to a gene. CDR3 DNA sequence: TGTGCCAGCACCGGACAGGGAAACTATGGCTACACCTTC. Amino acid sequence: CASTGQGNYGYTF.

This clone was counted a single time. The chain is built from TRBV30 and TRBJ1-5, with D tentatively TRBD1 (6 bases). Germline V CDR1 and CDR2: GTSNPN, SVGIG (reference sequence). V lost 0 bases and J lost 5, with 14 bases in between. There are 15 residues in the CDR3. Here the CDR3 reads CAWSVLWGPDQPQHF. CDR3 bases: TGTGCCTGGAGTGTACTTTGGGGGCCCGATCAGCCCCAGCATTTT.

The chain has TRBV11-3 and TRBJ2-3; 10 bases are shared with TRBD2. The length of the CDR3 is 15 residues. V lost 4 bases to trimming and J lost 1 base; unmatched junction nucleotides: 2. CDR1 is SGHNT and CDR2 is YENEEA in the germline V gene. This chain's CDR3 is CASSSGTSGTDTQYF. The CDR3 bases are TGTGCCAGCAGCTCCGGGACTAGCGGCACAGATACGCAGTATTTT.